The 10 T cell receptor beta chains given below trace back to one sample, sequenced in a study of identifying expanded T cells in peripheral blood. Produced via immunoSEQ multiplex PCR; TCRdb's table is partial and in-frame only. The sample consists of roughly 100,000 clones, about 88% of them appearing once. The sample taken for sequencing was blood. The receptors come from a person aged 18 to 70 in good health.

V is TRBV14 and J is TRBJ2-5; 7 bases fit TRBD1. CDR3 length: 17 residues. Looked up from germline, CDR1 is SGHDN and CDR2 is FVKESK. After removal of 3 bases from V and 3 bases from J, the junction contained 13 bases not matched to a gene. CDR3 amino acids: CASSHDRAATGKETQYF. In nucleotides, the CDR3 is TGTGCCAGCAGCCACGACAGGGCTGCAACCGGTAAAGAGACCCAGTACTTC.

V gene TRBV28 combines with J gene TRBJ1-5; D ambiguous. The length of the CDR3 is 14 residues. CDR1 and CDR2 (germline): MDHEN, SYDVKM. Trimming removed 5 bases at V and 2 bases at J, with 10 bases between. CDR3 nucleotides: TGTGCCAGCAGTAAGGGAGGTGGCAATCAGCCCCAGCATTTT. Protein sequence: CASSKGGGNQPQHF.

The chain links TRBV14 to TRBJ1-1; D uncertain. V was trimmed by 4 bases and J by 1 base, leaving 7 bases between them. The germline gives CDR1 SGHDN, CDR2 FVKESK. This CDR3 comprises 13 residues. The CDR3 sequence: CASSPSQNTEAFF. For the CDR3, the DNA is TGTGCCAGCAGCCCTTCACAGAACACTGAAGCTTTCTTT.

The CDR3 coding sequence is TGTGCCTGGAGTGAAACCAGGAACACTGAAGCTTTCTTT. Its translation: CAWSETRNTEAFF. This chain links TRBV30 with TRBJ1-1; D remains ambiguous. The CDR3 has 13 amino acids. V gave up 1 base and J gave up 1 base, with 7 bases separating them. Germline V CDR1 and CDR2: GTSNPN, SVGIG (reference sequence).

This chain connects TRBV6-4 to TRBJ2-3, with 9 bases matching TRBD1. This CDR3 spans 15 amino acids. From germline, CDR1 is MRHNA and CDR2 SNTAGT. J lost 1 base, V lost 3 bases, and 2 bases had no gene match. CDR3 residues: CASSERTGGTDTQYF. The CDR3 nucleotides read TGTGCCAGCAGTGAGCGGACAGGGGGCACAGATACGCAGTATTTT.

The CDR3 loop reads CASSLGAYYEQYF. CDR3 coding DNA: TGTGCCAGCAGCCTCGGGGCTTACTACGAGCAGTACTTC. The V and J genes are TRBV7-9 and TRBJ2-7; D possibly uses TRBD1 or TRBD2 (5 bases each). CDR1 and CDR2 from the germline V gene are SEHNR and FQNEAQ (reference sequence). V lost 5 bases, J lost 3 bases, and 11 bases lay in between. CDR3 size: 13 residues. Full variable domain (rest looked up from reference TRBV7-9 and TRBJ2-7): DTGVSQNPRHKITKRGQNVTFRCDPISEHNRLYWYRQTLGQGPEFLTYFQNEAQLEKSRLLSDRFSAERPKGSFSTLEIQRTEQGDSAMYLCASSLGAYYEQYFGPGTRLTVT.

The chain couples TRBV27 to TRBJ1-5; 9 positions match TRBD1. This CDR3 spans 14 amino acids. Germline V gene sequence: CDR1 MNHEY, CDR2 SMNVEV (reference sequence). The V and J ends lost 6 bases and 7 bases, in that order; junction bases with no gene match: 7. CDR3 in amino acids: CASSATGGEQPQHF. CDR3 sequence (DNA): TGTGCCAGCAGCGCTACAGGGGGCGAACAGCCCCAGCATTTT.

The chain has TRBV30 and TRBJ2-7; TRBD2 might be the D (6 bases). Between the trimmed V and J ends, which lost 4 bases and 7 bases, there was a span of 23 bases. Germline lookup yields CDR1 GTSNPN and CDR2 SVGIG (reference sequence). The length of the CDR3 is 15 residues. CDR3 coding DNA: TGTGCCTGGACTTCGAAAAGACTAGGGGCGGGAGAGCAGTACTTC. As protein: CAWTSKRLGAGEQYF.

The V gene is TRBV27, the J gene TRBJ1-5, with 7 bases fitting TRBD1. The CDR3 is made up of 13 amino acids. The V gene's germline CDR1 is MNHEY and CDR2 SMNVEV (reference sequence). J lost 6 bases, V lost 6 bases, and 5 bases had no gene match. CDR3: CASSLTGVQPQHF. In nucleotides, the CDR3 is TGTGCCAGCAGCCTCACAGGGGTTCAGCCCCAGCATTTT.

The chain is built from TRBV19 and TRBJ1-1; D is unresolved. V was trimmed by 5 bases and J by 1 base, leaving 8 bases between them. Germline lookup yields CDR1 LNHDA and CDR2 SQIVND (reference sequence). The CDR3 is 13 residues long. CDR3 DNA sequence: TGTGCCAGTAGTGTCAGTTGGAACACTGAAGCTTTCTTT. Translation: CASSVSWNTEAFF.